This TCR beta chain was found in a study of technical replicates of blood from a few donors. Sequencing used immunoSEQ multiplex PCR; TCRdb keeps in-frame clones, though not all of them. In the table there are 91,000 or so clones, about 95% of which are singletons. Germline V gene lookup returns CDR1 MGHRA and CDR2 YSYEKL. The CDR3 spans 15 residues. The V gene lost 0 bases and the J gene lost 2 bases, with 11 bases spanning the gap. The specimen sequenced was T cells isolated from PBMCs. The clonotype originates from a human donor in good health. The rearrangement uses TRBV4-1 and TRBJ2-7; possibly TRBD2 for D (5 bases). The CDR3 DNA is TGCGCCAGCAGCCAAGATCCCGGGGTCGCCTACGAGCAGTACTTC. It specifies CASSQDPGVAYEQYF.